The TCR beta chain under discussion was sequenced for a study of glioma-infiltrating T cells after dendritic cell vaccination. The repertoire was sequenced with immunoSEQ multiplex PCR; TCRdb's copy has only in-frame clones and lacks some. The data show about 95,000 clones, approximately 87% seen once. CDR1 and CDR2 (germline): SGHAT, FQNNGV. Losses at the gene ends were 2 bases for V and 5 bases for J; bases not matched to a gene: 13. The CDR3 totals 17 residues. The TCR was taken from a human donor with glioblastoma. The specimen was blood, collected before dendritic cell vaccination. This chain connects TRBV11-2 to TRBJ2-7; TRBD2 agrees at 9 bases. The CDR3 loop is CASSLLKGGSGSHEQYF. The CDR3 DNA follows: TGTGCCAGCAGCTTACTTAAGGGTGGTAGCGGGAGTCACGAGCAGTACTTC.